This T cell receptor beta chain comes out of a study of regulatory T cells in long-lasting Graves disease. As for this clonotype: Its antigen is not known.

Time point reported: newly diagnosed GD, antithyroid drugs for less than 3 months. TCR sequences were obtained from RNA taken from PBMCs. The diagnosis of Graves' disease used American Thyroid Association guidelines. Arm-PCR with iRepertoire HTBI primers amplified the CDR3 regions for these TCR beta libraries. TCRdb passed the multiplex PCR reads through MiXCR, listing each CDR3 protein once. The sample lists roughly 440,000 distinct CDR3 sequences, roughly 17% seen once, with 23% in the top ten. Broader study findings: Researchers examined only peripheral blood and not thyroid tissue.

The CDR3 is 16 amino acids. V lost 0 bases to trimming and J lost 6 bases, with 18 bases between them. The same sample was also used in a study of T cells in Graves' hyperthyroidism and ophthalmopathy. From that paper: The patients, who ranged from 18 to 65 in age, presented with newly diagnosed hyperthyroidism lasting under 2 months.

This receptor was obtained from a woman between 18 and 29 years old with Graves disease. The chain joins TRBV12-3 or TRBV12-4 to TRBJ2-7; D may be TRBD1 or TRBD2 (5 bases each). This sample comprised peripheral blood mononuclear cells (PBMCs), obtained at new diagnosis, from a patient treated with antithyroid drugs. The CDR3 coding sequence is TGTGCCAGCAGTTTAGCGGTGGGGCAGACGGGAAGCGAGCAGTACTTC. Translated: CASSLAVGQTGSEQYF.